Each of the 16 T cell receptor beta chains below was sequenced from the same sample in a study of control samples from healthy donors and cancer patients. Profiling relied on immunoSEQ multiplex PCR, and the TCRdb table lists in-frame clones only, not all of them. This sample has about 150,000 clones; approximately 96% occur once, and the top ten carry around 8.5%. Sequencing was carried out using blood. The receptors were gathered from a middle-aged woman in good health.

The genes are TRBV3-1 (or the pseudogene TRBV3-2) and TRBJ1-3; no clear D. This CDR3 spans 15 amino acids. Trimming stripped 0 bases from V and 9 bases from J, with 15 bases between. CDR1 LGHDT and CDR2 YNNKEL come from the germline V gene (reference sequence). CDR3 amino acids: CASSQDVGSRGTIYF. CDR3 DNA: TGTGCCAGCAGCCAAGACGTCGGGTCGAGAGGCACCATATATTTT.

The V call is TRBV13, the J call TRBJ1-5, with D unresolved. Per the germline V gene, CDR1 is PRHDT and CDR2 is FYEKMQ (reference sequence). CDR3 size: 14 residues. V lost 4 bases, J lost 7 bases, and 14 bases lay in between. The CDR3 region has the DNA TGTGCCAGCAGCTCCCAAAGAAACCACCAGCCCCAGCATTTT. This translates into CASSSQRNHQPQHF.

Here the CDR3 DNA reads TGTGCCAGCAGCCTCGGACTAGCGGGGGGGCTAGGAGAGACCCAGTACTTC. Protein: CASSLGLAGGLGETQYF. The chain combines TRBV7-9 with TRBJ2-5; 15 bases fit TRBD2. This CDR3 is built from 17 residues. V shed 5 bases and J 4 bases; nucleotides not matched to a gene: 8. Germline CDR1 is SEHNR and CDR2 is FQNEAQ (reference sequence). Full variable domain (missing parts from reference TRBV7-9 and TRBJ2-5): DTGVSQNPRHKITKRGQNVTFRCDPISEHNRLYWYRQTLGQGPEFLTYFQNEAQLEKSRLLSDRFSAERPKGSFSTLEIQRTEQGDSAMYLCASSLGLAGGLGETQYFGPGTRLLVL.

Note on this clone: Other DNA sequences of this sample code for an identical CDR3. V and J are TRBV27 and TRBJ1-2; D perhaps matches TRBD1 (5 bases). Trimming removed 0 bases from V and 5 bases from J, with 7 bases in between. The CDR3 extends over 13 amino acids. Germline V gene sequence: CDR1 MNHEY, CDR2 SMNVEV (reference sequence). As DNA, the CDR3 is TGTGCCAGCAGTTTATCAGGGGTTTATGGCTACACCTTC. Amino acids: CASSLSGVYGYTF.

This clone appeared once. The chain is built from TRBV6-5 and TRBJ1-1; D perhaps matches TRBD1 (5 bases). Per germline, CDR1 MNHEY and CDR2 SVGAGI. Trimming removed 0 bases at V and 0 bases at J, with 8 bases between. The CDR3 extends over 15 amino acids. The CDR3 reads CASSYSDRMNTEAFF. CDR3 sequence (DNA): TGTGCCAGCAGTTACTCAGACAGAATGAACACTGAAGCTTTCTTT.

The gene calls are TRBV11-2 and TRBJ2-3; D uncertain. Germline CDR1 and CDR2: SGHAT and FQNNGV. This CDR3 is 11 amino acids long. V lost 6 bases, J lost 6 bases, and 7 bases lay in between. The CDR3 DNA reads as TGTGCCAGCAGTCCACTCGATACGCAGTATTTT. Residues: CASSPLDTQYF.

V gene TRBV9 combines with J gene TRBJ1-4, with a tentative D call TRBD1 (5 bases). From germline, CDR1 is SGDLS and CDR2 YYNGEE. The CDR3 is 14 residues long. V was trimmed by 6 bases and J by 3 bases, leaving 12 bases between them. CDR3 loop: CASTIGVANEKLFF. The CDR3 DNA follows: TGTGCCAGCACCATAGGGGTGGCTAATGAAAAACTGTTTTTT. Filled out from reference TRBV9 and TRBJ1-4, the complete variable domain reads DSGVTQTPKHLITATGQRVTLRCSPRSGDLSVYWYQQSLDQGLQFLIQYYNGEERAKGNILERFSAQQFPDLHSELNLSSLELGDSALYFCASTIGVANEKLFFGSGTQLSVL.

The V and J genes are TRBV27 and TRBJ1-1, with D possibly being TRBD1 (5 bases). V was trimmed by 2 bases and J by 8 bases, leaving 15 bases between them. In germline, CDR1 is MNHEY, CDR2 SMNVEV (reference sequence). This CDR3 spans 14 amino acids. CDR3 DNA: TGTGCCAGCAGTTTAGGTTACGGGGCGAGGGAAGCTTTCTTT. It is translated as CASSLGYGAREAFF.

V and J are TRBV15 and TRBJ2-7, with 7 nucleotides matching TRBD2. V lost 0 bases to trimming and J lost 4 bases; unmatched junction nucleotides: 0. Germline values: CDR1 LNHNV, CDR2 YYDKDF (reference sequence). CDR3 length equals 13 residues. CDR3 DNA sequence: TGTGCCACCAGCAGAGATAGCGGGTACGAGCAGTACTTC. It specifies CATSRDSGYEQYF.

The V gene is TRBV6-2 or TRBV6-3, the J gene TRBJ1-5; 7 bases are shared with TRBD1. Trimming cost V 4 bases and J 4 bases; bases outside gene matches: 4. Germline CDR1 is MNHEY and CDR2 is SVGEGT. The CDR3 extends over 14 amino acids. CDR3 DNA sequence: TGTGCCAGCAGTTCGGGGACAGATAATCAGCCCCAGCATTTT. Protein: CASSSGTDNQPQHF.

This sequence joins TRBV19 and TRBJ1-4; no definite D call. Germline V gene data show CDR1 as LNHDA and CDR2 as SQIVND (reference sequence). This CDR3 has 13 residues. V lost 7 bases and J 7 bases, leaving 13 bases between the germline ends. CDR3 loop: CASNSGRSEKLFF. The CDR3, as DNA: TGTGCCAGTAACTCCGGGAGGAGTGAAAAACTGTTTTTT.

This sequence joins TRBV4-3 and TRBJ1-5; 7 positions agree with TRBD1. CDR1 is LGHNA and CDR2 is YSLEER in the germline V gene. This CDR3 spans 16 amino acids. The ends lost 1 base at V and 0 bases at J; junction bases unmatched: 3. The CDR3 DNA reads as TGCGCCAGCAGCCAAGGGACAGGATATAGCAATCAGCCCCAGCATTTT. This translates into CASSQGTGYSNQPQHF.

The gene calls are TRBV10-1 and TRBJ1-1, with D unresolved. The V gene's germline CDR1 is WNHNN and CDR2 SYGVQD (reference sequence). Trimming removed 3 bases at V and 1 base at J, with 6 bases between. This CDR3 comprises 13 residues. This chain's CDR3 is CASSDRPNTEAFF. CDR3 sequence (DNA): TGCGCCAGCAGTGACAGGCCGAACACTGAAGCTTTCTTT.

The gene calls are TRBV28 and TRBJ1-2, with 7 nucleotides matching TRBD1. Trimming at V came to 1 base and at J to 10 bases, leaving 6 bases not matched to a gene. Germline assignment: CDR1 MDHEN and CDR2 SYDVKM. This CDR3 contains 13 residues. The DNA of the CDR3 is TGTGCCAGCAGTTTATCGGCAGGGGGGGACTACACCTTC. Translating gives CASSLSAGGDYTF.

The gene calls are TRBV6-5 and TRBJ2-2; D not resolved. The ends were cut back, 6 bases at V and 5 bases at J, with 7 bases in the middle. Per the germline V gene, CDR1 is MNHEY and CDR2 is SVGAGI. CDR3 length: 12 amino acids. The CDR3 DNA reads TGTGCCAGCAGCCGCGCAACCGGGGAGCTGTTTTTT. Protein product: CASSRATGELFF.

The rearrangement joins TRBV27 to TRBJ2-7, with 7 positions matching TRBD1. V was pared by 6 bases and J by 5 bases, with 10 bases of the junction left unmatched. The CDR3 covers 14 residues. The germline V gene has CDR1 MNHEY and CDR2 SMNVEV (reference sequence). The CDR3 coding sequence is TGTGCCAGCAGGATTACAGGGGCTCGCCACGAGCAGTACTTC. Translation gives CASRITGARHEQYF.